This record looks at one TCR beta chain sequence and its context. This entry comes from a study of CD8+ T cells in alopecia areata. Treatment indicated: oral pan-JAK inhibitor, 5-10 mg twice daily. Once RNA had been extracted, it was reverse transcribed into cDNA to act as the sequencing template. Assay: immunoSEQ multiplex PCR; the TCRdb copy retains only in-frame clones and omits some. This table has 200,000 to 250,000 clones, over 60% appearing once. V lost 7 bases and J lost 3, with 16 bases in between. CDR3 length equals 14 residues. Germline V gene sequence: CDR1 SNHLY, CDR2 FYNNEI. This chain joins TRBV2 and TRBJ2-7; D possibly corresponds to TRBD1 (6 bases). Sequences were derived from CD4+ T cells sorted from blood, sampled around week 44, from a patient treated with tofacitinib. The sequence was collected from a human donor with alopecia areata. The CDR3 DNA follows: TGTGCCAGCACACCGGGACACAATATCTACGAGCAGTACTTC. Amino acids: CASTPGHNIYEQYF.